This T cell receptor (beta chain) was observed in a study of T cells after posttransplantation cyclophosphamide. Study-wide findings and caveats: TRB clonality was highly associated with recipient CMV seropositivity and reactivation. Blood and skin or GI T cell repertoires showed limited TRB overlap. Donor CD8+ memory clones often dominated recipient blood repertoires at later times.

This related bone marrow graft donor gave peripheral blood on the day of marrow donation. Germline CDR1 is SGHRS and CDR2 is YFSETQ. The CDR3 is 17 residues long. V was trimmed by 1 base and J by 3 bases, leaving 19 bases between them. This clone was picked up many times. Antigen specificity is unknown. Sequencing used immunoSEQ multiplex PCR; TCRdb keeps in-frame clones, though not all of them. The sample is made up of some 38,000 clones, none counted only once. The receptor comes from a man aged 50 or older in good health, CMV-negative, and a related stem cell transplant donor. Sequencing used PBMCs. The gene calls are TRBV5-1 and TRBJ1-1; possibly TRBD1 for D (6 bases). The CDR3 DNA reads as TGCGCCAGCAGCTTGTCAAATACTAAGGGGGGGGACACTGAAGCTTTCTTT. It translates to CASSLSNTKGGDTEAFF.